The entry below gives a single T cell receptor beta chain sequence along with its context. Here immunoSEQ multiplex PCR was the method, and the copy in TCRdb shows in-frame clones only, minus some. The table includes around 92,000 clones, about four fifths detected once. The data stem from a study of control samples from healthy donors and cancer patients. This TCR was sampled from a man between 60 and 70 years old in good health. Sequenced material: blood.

The CDR3 spells CASSLRSSGANVLTF. The CDR3 nucleotides are TGTGCCAGCAGCCTCCGTAGCTCTGGGGCCAACGTCCTGACTTTC. The chain employs TRBV7-9 and TRBJ2-6, with D unresolved. The germline V gene encodes CDR1 SEHNR and CDR2 FQNEAQ (reference sequence). This CDR3 has 15 amino acids. Trimming took 5 bases from V and 0 from J, leaving 8 bases between them.